What follows describes a single T cell receptor beta chain. What it binds is unknown. Germline CDR1 and CDR2: SGHRS and YFSETQ. The CDR3 spans 14 residues. V was clipped by 3 bases and J by 13 bases; unmatched bases: 8. PCR amplification relied on 60 Vbeta primers (plus 13 Jbeta primers). Per the authors' pipeline: Later, an analysis found roughly 80 million unique TCR beta chains, and about 10 million of these were shared. This table comes from immunoSEQ multiplex PCR, and its TCRdb copy is limited to in-frame clones, with some not included. D and trimming come from the DNA, and the V and J calls and clone size come from that table. Of 160,000 or so clones listed, 80% are singletons. This sample is drawn from a study of cytomegalovirus exposure and HLA in healthy donors. Study-level points and caveats: V segments that were indistinguishable, TRBV6-2 and TRBV6-3 among them, were omitted from analysis.

The source is a man aged 25 to 45 in good health and CMV-seronegative. The genes are TRBV5-1 and TRBJ2-5, with TRBD2 matching over 14 bases. Sequencing input: PBMCs. The CDR3 coding sequence is TGCGCCAGCAGCTGGGGACTAGCGGGGGACCCCCCGTACTTC. Protein product: CASSWGLAGDPPYF.